This paragraph covers one TCR beta chain sequence. These data originate in a study of OX40 agonist ivuxolimab in advanced cancers. Germline-derived CDR1 and CDR2 are MNHEY and SVGAGI. The CDR3 contains 14 residues. Unmatched junction bases numbered 1, after V lost 0 bases and J lost 3 bases. Here immunoSEQ multiplex PCR was the method, and the copy in TCRdb shows in-frame clones only, minus some. The sample includes roughly 99,000 clones, 75% to 95% of them seen just once. This sequence joins TRBV6-5 and TRBJ2-5; 7 nucleotides agree with TRBD2. This receptor was taken from an adult with an advanced solid tumor such as melanoma, head and neck, liver or kidney cancer. The source was CD4+ or CD8+ T cells sorted from blood, collected in a trial of the OX40 agonist ivuxolimab. CDR3 in DNA: TGTGCCAGCAGTTACTCGGGGGGGGAAGAGACCCAGTACTTC. It encodes CASSYSGGEETQYF.